The next 12 T cell receptor beta chains were all read from a single sample in a study of blood T cell repertoires in COVID-19. Profiling relied on immunoSEQ multiplex PCR, and the TCRdb table lists in-frame clones only, not all of them. This sample yields approximately 130,000 clones, of which 75% to 90% are seen a single time; around 18% belongs to the top ten. The specimen was peripheral blood. The receptors were sampled from a woman between 45 and 60 years old who had recovered from COVID-19.

The rearrangement links TRBV2 to TRBJ2-7, with TRBD1 identical over 8 bases. The CDR3 is made up of 19 amino acids. Germline values: CDR1 SNHLY, CDR2 FYNNEI. The ends lost 4 bases at V and 1 base at J; junction bases unmatched: 18. Here the CDR3 reads CASSGAEDRVLPVSYEQYF. CDR3 sequence (DNA): TGTGCCAGCAGTGGGGCTGAGGACAGGGTTCTCCCTGTGTCCTACGAGCAGTACTTC.

The V call is TRBV5-5, the J call TRBJ2-7; TRBD1 agrees at 7 bases. V gave up 4 bases and J gave up 4 bases; unmatched junction bases: 5. The CDR3 sequence is 13 residues long. Germline assignment: CDR1 SGHKS and CDR2 YYEKEE (reference sequence). CDR3 protein: CASSHTGAYEQYF. The CDR3 DNA is TGTGCCAGCAGCCATACAGGGGCGTACGAGCAGTACTTC.

The J gene is TRBJ1-2, the V gene TRBV30; weak D call: TRBD1 (5 bases). Germline CDR1 GTSNPN, CDR2 SVGIG (reference sequence). Between the trimmed V and J ends, which lost 4 bases and 8 bases, there was a span of 17 bases. The CDR3 is 13 residues long. As DNA, the CDR3 is TGTGCCTGGAACCACAAGGGGCTCGGGGGCTACACCTTC. Translating gives CAWNHKGLGGYTF.

The CDR3 DNA reads TGTGCCAGCAGCCCCAGGGGGCAGGTCACCGGGGAGCTGTTTTTT. Translation gives CASSPRGQVTGELFF. This chain connects TRBV11-3 to TRBJ2-2; TRBD1 agrees at 8 bases. J was trimmed by 4 bases and V by 5 bases; bases with no gene match: 6. The CDR3 is made up of 15 amino acids. Germline V gene data show CDR1 as SGHNT and CDR2 as YENEEA.

The chain links TRBV7-9 to TRBJ2-1; no clear D gene. V dropped 0 bases and J dropped 0 bases, with 6 bases sitting between them. Looked up from germline, CDR1 is SEHNR and CDR2 is FQNEAQ (reference sequence). The CDR3 totals 15 residues. CDR3 in DNA: TGTGCCAGCAGCTTAGCGTGTATCTCCTACAATGAGCAGTTCTTC. This sequence encodes CASSLACISYNEQFF.

V gene TRBV18 combines with J gene TRBJ2-7; TRBD2 agrees at 9 bases. The CDR3 length is 15 residues. V was clipped by 3 bases and J by 5 bases; unmatched bases: 8. CDR1 is KGHSH, CDR2 LQKENI, per germline. CDR3 region: CASSPTLAGHDEQYF. The CDR3 DNA sequence: TGTGCCAGCTCACCTACACTAGCGGGTCACGACGAGCAGTACTTC.

The chain couples TRBV27 to TRBJ2-4; the D gene is possibly TRBD1 (6 bases). Trimming cost V 3 bases and J 2 bases, with 14 bases left between them. This CDR3 is built from 16 residues. Germline V gene data show CDR1 as MNHEY and CDR2 as SMNVEV (reference sequence). In DNA form, the CDR3 reads TGTGCCAGCAGTTTTGGTCAGGGGTTACCCAAAAACATTCAGTACTTC. Residues: CASSFGQGLPKNIQYF.

The chain uses TRBV5-1 and TRBJ2-6; 7 bases are a match to TRBD1. There are 21 residues in the CDR3. Unmatched junction bases numbered 15, after V lost 0 bases and J lost 0 bases. Germline assignment: CDR1 SGHRS and CDR2 YFSETQ. The CDR3 region has the DNA TGCGCCAGCAGCTTGGCGATGTTAAGGGGGCGGCTCGACTCTGGGGCCAACGTCCTGACTTTC. This encodes CASSLAMLRGRLDSGANVLTF.

This chain joins TRBV30 and TRBJ2-7; 8 nucleotides agree with TRBD2. Germline assignment: CDR1 GTSNPN and CDR2 SVGIG (reference sequence). V was pared by 3 bases and J by 4 bases, with 20 bases of the junction left unmatched. The CDR3 length is 18 residues. The CDR3 coding sequence is TGTGCCTGGAGCCCTCGGGGGCTAGCGGGTGGGGCAGGATACGAGCAGTACTTC. Residues: CAWSPRGLAGGAGYEQYF.

The V gene is TRBV9, the J gene TRBJ2-7; 11 positions match TRBD2. This CDR3 region has 17 residues. CDR1 and CDR2 from the germline V gene are SGDLS and YYNGEE. V lost 5 bases to trimming and J lost 1 base; unmatched junction nucleotides: 11. CDR3: CASREGTSGLPSYEQYF. Here the CDR3 DNA reads TGTGCCAGCAGAGAGGGGACTAGCGGCCTACCTTCCTACGAGCAGTACTTC.

In its sample, this clone was seen a few times. The J gene is TRBJ2-6, the V gene TRBV13; D uncertain. The CDR3 sequence is 15 residues long. Germline V gives CDR1 PRHDT, CDR2 FYEKMQ (reference sequence). V lost 6 bases, J lost 0 bases, and 9 bases lay in between. CDR3 bases: TGTGCCAGCAGTGTGGCCGTCTCTGGGGCCAACGTCCTGACTTTC. Translation: CASSVAVSGANVLTF.

Comment on this clone: This specimen includes other DNA sequences encoding the same CDR3. This chain joins TRBV14 and TRBJ2-1; 8 bases map to TRBD2. Germline V gene sequence: CDR1 SGHDN, CDR2 FVKESK. J gave up 0 bases and V 0 bases, and 1 base lay outside the gene matches. The CDR3 has 16 amino acids. The CDR3 DNA is TGTGCCAGCAGCCAAGAAGCGGGAGACTCCTACAATGAGCAGTTCTTC. Translation gives CASSQEAGDSYNEQFF. Combining the CDR3 with reference TRBV14 and TRBJ2-1 gives the whole variable domain EAGVTQFPSHSVIEKGQTVTLRCDPISGHDNLYWYRRVMGKEIKFLLHFVKESKQDESGMPNNRFLAERTGGTYSTLKVQPAELEDSGVYFCASSQEAGDSYNEQFFGPGTRLTVL.